This entry concerns a single T cell receptor beta chain. This specimen belongs to a study of blood T cell repertoires in COVID-19. Study details: The United States, Italy and Spain were the sources of the acute and convalescent COVID-19 samples. T cells, B-cell-depleted T cells, or PBMCs provided the cDNA or gDNA that served as material.

Authors' methods: From reference gene primer amplification, estimates of nucleated cell counts were derived. Measured with immunoSEQ multiplex PCR; TCRdb has only the in-frame clones, and not every one. V, J and clone size are taken as reported in that table, and D and trimming were inferred from the DNA itself. The data contain about 220,000 clones, approximately 81% of them singletons. This CDR3 has 13 amino acids. Germline CDR1 reads LGHNA; CDR2 reads YSLEER. V was shortened by 0 bases and J by 6 bases, with 9 bases between the two germline ends. The sequence came from a woman aged 55-70 years who had recovered from COVID-19. Sequencing input: peripheral blood. The chain employs TRBV4-3 and TRBJ2-7; D unclear. CDR3 amino acids: CASSQEVMSEQYF. The CDR3 nucleotides are TGCGCCAGCAGCCAAGAGGTAATGAGCGAGCAGTACTTC.